This T cell receptor (beta chain) stems from a study of T cell changes during pregnancy in multiple sclerosis. Measured with immunoSEQ multiplex PCR; TCRdb has only the in-frame clones, and not every one. The sample consists of around 50,000 clones, 80% to 90% of them appearing once. The receptor's source is a female donor with multiple sclerosis, enrolled in a pregnancy study. The specimen comprised CD8+ T cells from peripheral blood mononuclear cells, sampled in the second trimester of pregnancy.

In DNA form, the CDR3 reads TGTGCCAGTAGTACTCGTTGGACAGGGAAGCAGCCCCAGCATTTT. This codes for CASSTRWTGKQPQHF. The chain links TRBV19 to TRBJ1-5; 8 bases match TRBD1. The CDR3 is 15 residues long. V trimming: 4 bases; J trimming: 7 bases; junction bases outside the gene matches: 9. Germline-derived CDR1 and CDR2 are LNHDA and SQIVND (reference sequence).